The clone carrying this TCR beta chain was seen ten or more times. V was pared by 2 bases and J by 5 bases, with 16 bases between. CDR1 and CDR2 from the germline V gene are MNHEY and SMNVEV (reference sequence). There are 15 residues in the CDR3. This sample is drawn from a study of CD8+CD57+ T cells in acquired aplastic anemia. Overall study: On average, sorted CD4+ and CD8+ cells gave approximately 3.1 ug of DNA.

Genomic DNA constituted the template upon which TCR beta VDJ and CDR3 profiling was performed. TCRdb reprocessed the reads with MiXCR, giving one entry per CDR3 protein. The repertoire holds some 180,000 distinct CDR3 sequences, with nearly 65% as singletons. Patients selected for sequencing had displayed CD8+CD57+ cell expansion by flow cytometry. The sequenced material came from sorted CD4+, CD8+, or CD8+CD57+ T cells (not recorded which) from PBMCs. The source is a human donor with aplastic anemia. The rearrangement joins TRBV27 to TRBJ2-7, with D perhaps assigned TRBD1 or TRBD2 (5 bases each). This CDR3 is CASSLRGLGVNEQYF. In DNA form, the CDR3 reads TGTGCCAGCAGTTTAAGGGGCCTGGGAGTCAACGAGCAGTACTTC.